Each of the 7 T cell receptor beta chains below was sequenced from the same sample in a study of blood T cell repertoires in COVID-19. The repertoire was sequenced with immunoSEQ multiplex PCR; TCRdb's copy has only in-frame clones and lacks some. The sample records around 250,000 clones, around 80% being singletons. Sequenced material: PBMCs or T cells enriched from blood (not recorded which). These receptors originate from a middle-aged man who had been exposed to COVID-19.

The V and J genes are TRBV7-9 and TRBJ2-1; D perhaps matches TRBD2 (6 bases). V was pared by 4 bases and J by 6 bases, with 13 bases between. Germline V gene lookup returns CDR1 SEHNR and CDR2 FQNEAQ (reference sequence). This CDR3 has 14 residues. Here the CDR3 reads CASSWGGRSNEQFF. The DNA for the CDR3 is TGTGCCAGCAGCTGGGGAGGCAGGAGCAATGAGCAGTTCTTC.

The CDR3 DNA follows: TGTGCCGCGTCATGGAGGACAGATACGCAGTATTTT. Protein product: CAASWRTDTQYF. The chain uses TRBV7-9 and TRBJ2-3, with D possibly TRBD2 on 5 matching bases. Trimming removed 11 bases from V and 3 bases from J, with 12 bases in between. Germline V gives CDR1 SEHNR, CDR2 FQNEAQ (reference sequence). This CDR3 comprises 12 residues.

This sequence joins TRBV19 and TRBJ2-7; 11 bases line up with TRBD2. J lost 5 bases, V lost 8 bases, and 8 bases had no gene match. The CDR3 has 14 residues. Germline V gives CDR1 LNHDA, CDR2 SQIVND (reference sequence). The chain's CDR3 is CASGPGLAANEQYF. The CDR3 bases are TGTGCCAGTGGCCCGGGACTAGCGGCGAACGAGCAGTACTTC. The whole variable domain, remainder taken from reference TRBV19 and TRBJ2-7, is DGGITQSPKYLFRKEGQNVTLSCEQNLNHDAMYWYRQDPGQGLRLIYYSQIVNDFQKGDIAEGYSVSREKKESFPLTVTSAQKNPTAFYLCASGPGLAANEQYFGPGTRLTVT.

The gene calls are TRBV5-1 and TRBJ2-7, with D unclear. Trimming stripped 0 bases from V and 5 bases from J, with 12 bases between. The V gene's germline CDR1 is SGHRS and CDR2 YFSETQ. This CDR3 has 14 residues. The CDR3 reads CASSLANFRDEQYF. The CDR3 DNA reads TGCGCCAGCAGCTTGGCCAACTTTAGAGACGAGCAGTACTTC.

This chain uses TRBV5-1 with TRBJ2-5; TRBD2 is a possible D gene (6 bases). Germline V lookup: CDR1 SGHRS, CDR2 YFSETQ. The CDR3 extends over 16 amino acids. Trimming pared 4 bases from V and 4 bases from J, leaving 20 bases between. The DNA of the CDR3 is TGCGCCAGCAGCCCGAGCCTTGGGGGGAACGCAGAGACCCAGTACTTC. Amino acid sequence: CASSPSLGGNAETQYF.

This clone showed up just a few times. The chain has TRBV5-8 and TRBJ2-1; 12 nucleotides match TRBD2. The V gene end was trimmed by 4 bases and the J gene end by 5 bases; junction bases not matched to a gene: 10. CDR1 is SGHTS, CDR2 YDEGEE, per germline. The CDR3 is 17 residues long. Here the CDR3 reads CASSPGTSGFSDNEQFF. The CDR3 nucleotides read TGTGCCAGCAGCCCCGGGACTAGCGGGTTTTCCGACAATGAGCAGTTCTTC.

The chain is built from TRBV6-4 and TRBJ2-1; TRBD2 might be the D (6 bases). This CDR3 comprises 19 residues. The germline V gene has CDR1 MRHNA and CDR2 SNTAGT. V was pared by 0 bases and J by 6 bases, with 24 bases between. The CDR3 loop reads CASSDSPGTLRDLLNEQFF. The CDR3 region has the DNA TGTGCCAGCAGTGACTCCCCAGGGACTTTGCGGGACCTCCTCAATGAGCAGTTCTTC.